Listed below are T cell receptor beta chains from one sample, sequenced in a study of T cells expressing NK-cell markers. TCRdb reprocessed the 5' RACE reads and reports one entry per CDR3 protein, with no DNA. This sample's clone table lists about 460,000 distinct CDR3 sequences. The sample taken for sequencing was blood T cells: a sorted CD56 or NKG2C T cell subset, CD4+ or CD8+ T cells, or bulk PBMC T cells (not recorded which). The receptors derive from a woman between 50 and 59 years old in good health. CDR3s include the opening cysteine and the closing phenylalanine or tryptophan.

cdr3_aa,v_call,j_call
CASSLRGVTDYSPLHF,TRBV11-2,TRBJ1-6
CSGRGAGNEQFF,TRBV20-1,TRBJ2-1
CASSLETSGYNEQFF,TRBV5-1,TRBJ2-1
CASSQEGVALAGTDTQYF,TRBV3-1,TRBJ2-3
CSAKPGSLLAKNIQYF,TRBV20-1,TRBJ2-4
CASSFPGAREQFF,TRBV6-6,TRBJ2-1
CAWSVTVGPYEQYF,TRBV30,TRBJ2-7
CASSGSRLALYNEQFF,TRBV5-6,TRBJ2-1
CASSRTESYGYTF,TRBV3-1,TRBJ1-2
CASSFGGEDSRSSWNYGYTF,TRBV5-1,TRBJ1-2
CAIKGTGDNQPQHF,TRBV10-3,TRBJ1-5
CSAPGLAVNEQFF,TRBV20-1,TRBJ2-1
CSARESGGDTIYF,TRBV20-1,TRBJ1-3
CASSLSLGSQSFGYTF,TRBV11-2,TRBJ1-2
CASSPQAGGPETQYF,TRBV7-3,TRBJ2-5
CASSQGGQGGSKNIQYF,TRBV3-1,TRBJ2-4
CASSPSGRATGELFF,TRBV11-2,TRBJ2-2
CASSLASGRSTAETQYF,TRBV5-1,TRBJ2-5
CASRRDTLNTGELFF,TRBV3-1,TRBJ2-2
CASSRRTWETQYF,TRBV14,TRBJ2-5
CASSFGGSVDTQYF,TRBV7-2,TRBJ2-3
CASSPRVDSGNTIYF,TRBV7-8,TRBJ1-3
CASSLRTSGTGELFF,TRBV5-1,TRBJ2-2
CATSRESSLFSANTGELFF,TRBV15,TRBJ2-2
CSVRGGATGELFF,TRBV29-1,TRBJ2-2
CAGQAMNTGELFF,TRBV5-1,TRBJ2-2
CASSRLLADPYNEQFF,TRBV4-1,TRBJ2-1
CASSARDTSEAFF,TRBV6-1,TRBJ1-1
CASRRQDNSNQPQHF,TRBV4-2,TRBJ1-5
CASSFVGQATTGELFF,TRBV27,TRBJ2-2
CASSLRSSGGNEQFF,TRBV12-3/TRBV12-4,TRBJ2-1
CASSAVSGATYEQYF,TRBV6-1,TRBJ2-7
CASSYKEGLAGGRDTQYF,TRBV6-6,TRBJ2-3
CSARGTGNLPAFF,TRBV20-1,TRBJ1-1
CASSYPSTAKNIQYF,TRBV12-3/TRBV12-4,TRBJ2-4
CASSLVGTGNTDTQYF,TRBV7-2,TRBJ2-3
CAISIVDEQFF,TRBV10-3,TRBJ2-1
CASSPGQFFEQYF,TRBV7-9,TRBJ2-7
CAISPDRSEQYF,TRBV10-3,TRBJ2-7
CSALLVGHSNQPQHF,TRBV20-1,TRBJ1-5
CSAQGITGNTIYF,TRBV29-1,TRBJ1-3
CASSFLDEQYF,TRBV27,TRBJ2-7
CASSFWTGTPSNQPQHF,TRBV12-3/TRBV12-4,TRBJ1-5
CSVALAGASSDTQYF,TRBV29-1,TRBJ2-3
CASSLRAEVTGELFF,TRBV5-5,TRBJ2-2
CASSHLASYEQYF,TRBV14,TRBJ2-7
CASSLVGRISGSPLHF,TRBV11-2,TRBJ1-6
CASSQGDHGHTIYF,TRBV4-1,TRBJ1-3
CASSIQDPKNIQYF,TRBV7-9,TRBJ2-4
CASSLHVGGTDTQYF,TRBV7-9,TRBJ2-3
CASSYSSGTGRNYGYTF,TRBV6-5,TRBJ1-2
CASSPPWESGRNNEQFF,TRBV11-2,TRBJ2-1
CASSLTGTGESEAFF,TRBV5-6,TRBJ1-1
CASSLTSGTRTDTQYF,TRBV7-3,TRBJ2-3
CAISKSGTSRDTGELFF,TRBV10-3,TRBJ2-2
CASSLASGVMYEQYF,TRBV12-3/TRBV12-4,TRBJ2-7
CASSLVAGTNYEQYF,TRBV7-9,TRBJ2-7
CSAAGQAGNTIYF,TRBV20-1,TRBJ1-3
CSVTYGREAGANVLTF,TRBV29-1,TRBJ2-6